The 15 T cell receptor beta chains below were found in one sample sequenced in a study of blood T cell repertoires in COVID-19. Profiling relied on immunoSEQ multiplex PCR, and the TCRdb table lists in-frame clones only, not all of them. In the table there are 450,000 to 500,000 clones, approximately 83% of which are singletons. The material sequenced was peripheral blood. The receptors derive from a human donor in a cohort sampled during active COVID-19.

The V call is TRBV7-3, the J call TRBJ2-1; 9 nucleotides match TRBD2. The CDR3 covers 16 residues. The ends lost 4 bases at V and 2 bases at J; junction bases unmatched: 6. CDR1 SGHTA and CDR2 FQGTGA come from the germline V gene. The CDR3 region is CASSSRLAATYNEQFF. DNA of the CDR3: TGTGCCAGCAGCTCACGACTAGCGGCGACCTACAATGAGCAGTTCTTC.

The chain uses TRBV7-3 and TRBJ2-3; 7 bases are shared with TRBD2. The V gene end was trimmed by 5 bases and the J gene end by 2 bases; junction bases not matched to a gene: 7. The germline V gene encodes CDR1 SGHTA and CDR2 FQGTGA. This CDR3 comprises 15 residues. The CDR3 DNA follows: TGTGCCAGCAGCATGACTAGCAGTAACACAGATACGCAGTATTTT. This gives the protein CASSMTSSNTDTQYF. Combining the CDR3 with reference TRBV7-3 and TRBJ2-3 gives the whole variable domain GAGVSQTPSNKVTEKGKYVELRCDPISGHTALYWYRQSLGQGPEFLIYFQGTGAADDSGLPNDRFFAVRPEGSVSTLKIQRTERGDSAVYLCASSMTSSNTDTQYFGPGTRLTVL.

The CDR3 spells CASSLYQGAYEQYF. CDR3 coding DNA: TGTGCCAGCAGCTTATATCAGGGGGCTTACGAGCAGTACTTC. The V call is TRBV7-2, the J call TRBJ2-7; TRBD1 matches 8 bases. The junction had 4 bases not matched to a gene; V was cut back by 2 bases and J by 4 bases. Germline CDR1 is SGHTA and CDR2 is FQGNSA. This CDR3 comprises 14 residues.

The chain carries TRBV27 and TRBJ2-6; 8 bases match TRBD1. This CDR3 contains 17 residues. Germline loops: CDR1 MNHEY, CDR2 SMNVEV (reference sequence). Losses at the gene ends were 5 bases for V and 0 bases for J; bases not matched to a gene: 6. CDR3 DNA: TGTGCCAGCAGTCGACAGGGGATCTTCTCTGGGGCCAACGTCCTGACTTTC. Its protein is CASSRQGIFSGANVLTF.

The chain recombines TRBV11-1 with TRBJ1-3; D remains ambiguous. Trimming removed 4 bases from V and 2 bases from J, with 6 bases in between. The CDR3 extends over 13 amino acids. CDR1 SGHAT and CDR2 FQDESV come from the germline V gene (reference sequence). CDR3 coding DNA: TGTGCCAGCAGCTGGGCAGCTGGAAACACCATATATTTT. It encodes CASSWAAGNTIYF.

This chain links TRBV28 with TRBJ1-2, with a weak D call TRBD1 (5 bases). V dropped 2 bases and J dropped 10 bases, with 11 bases sitting between them. This CDR3 comprises 12 residues. Germline values: CDR1 MDHEN, CDR2 SYDVKM. CDR3 in DNA: TGTGCCAGCAGTTTACCAGGGAAAATCTACACCTTC. Translated, it gives CASSLPGKIYTF.

Notes on this clone: Other DNA variants within this sample encode the same CDR3. The gene calls are TRBV7-3 and TRBJ1-1; D might be TRBD1 (5 bases). V was pared by 5 bases and J by 0 bases, with 7 bases between. The CDR3 runs to 13 residues. Germline V lookup: CDR1 SGHTA, CDR2 FQGTGA. This CDR3 is CASSRGMNTEAFF. In nucleotides, the CDR3 is TGTGCCAGCAGCCGGGGGATGAACACTGAAGCTTTCTTT. The variable domain in full, completed from reference TRBV7-3 and TRBJ1-1, reads GAGVSQTPSNKVTEKGKYVELRCDPISGHTALYWYRQSLGQGPEFLIYFQGTGAADDSGLPNDRFFAVRPEGSVSTLKIQRTERGDSAVYLCASSRGMNTEAFFGQGTRLTVV.

The chain couples TRBV30 to TRBJ2-2; a possible D gene is TRBD1 (6 bases). Trimming left V 4 bases short and J 6 bases short, with 27 bases between. Germline V gene sequence: CDR1 GTSNPN, CDR2 SVGIG (reference sequence). The CDR3 runs 18 residues. CDR3 residues: CAWTMRGTNDLGAGELFF. As DNA, the CDR3 is TGTGCCTGGACCATGAGGGGGACAAACGACCTCGGGGCCGGGGAGCTGTTTTTT.

The V and J genes are TRBV7-9 and TRBJ1-2; the D gene is possibly TRBD1 (5 bases). The CDR3 consists of 16 residues. Trimming left V 5 bases short and J 6 bases short, with 22 bases between. Germline CDR1 reads SEHNR; CDR2 reads FQNEAQ (reference sequence). The CDR3 bases are TGTGCCAGCAGCCTCTCCCCGGGGGGTAAGCTGGATGGCTACACCTTC. It codes for CASSLSPGGKLDGYTF.

The rearrangement joins TRBV7-6 to TRBJ1-2; TRBD1 aligns across 7 bases. CDR3 length: 15 amino acids. The V and J ends lost 5 bases and 7 bases, in that order; junction bases with no gene match: 13. CDR1 and CDR2 (germline): SGHVS, FNYEAQ. The CDR3 DNA follows: TGTGCCAGCAGCCCAGAACAGGGGTGGATTGGTGGCTACACCTTC. Translated, it gives CASSPEQGWIGGYTF.

This clone was picked up one time. The V call is TRBV2, the J call TRBJ2-1; D not resolved. Germline CDR1 and CDR2: SNHLY and FYNNEI. The V gene lost 8 bases and the J gene lost 2 bases, with 19 bases spanning the gap. This CDR3 is built from 16 residues. In nucleotides, the CDR3 is TGTGCCAGCGGCGTCGTTACTTCTCAGGCCTACAATGAGCAGTTCTTC. Its translation is CASGVVTSQAYNEQFF.

Only one count was recorded for this clone. This chain's CDR3 is CASSVGSDRETQYF. The DNA of the CDR3 is TGTGCCAGCAGCGTAGGATCTGACAGAGAGACCCAGTACTTC. The genes are TRBV9 and TRBJ2-5; possibly TRBD1 for D (5 bases). CDR1 is SGDLS, CDR2 YYNGEE, per germline. The CDR3 consists of 14 residues. Between the trimmed V and J ends, which lost 0 bases and 4 bases, there was a span of 10 bases.

This clone has more than one count but fewer than ten. This chain connects TRBV19 to TRBJ2-1; D perhaps matches TRBD2 (5 bases). The V end lost 3 bases, the J end lost 8 bases, and 11 bases lay between the germline ends. Germline lookup yields CDR1 LNHDA and CDR2 SQIVND (reference sequence). The CDR3 extends over 13 amino acids. CDR3 DNA: TGTGCCAGTAGTATTGGAGGATGGGATGAGCAGTTCTTC. The encoded protein is CASSIGGWDEQFF.

This clone has only one observation. This chain connects TRBV3-1 (or the pseudogene TRBV3-2) to TRBJ1-1, with D possibly matching TRBD1 (5 bases). Trimming removed 0 bases at V and 4 bases at J, with 15 bases between. CDR1 is LGHDT, CDR2 YNNKEL, per germline (reference sequence). This CDR3 contains 16 residues. The CDR3 loop is CASSQDIGTAVTEAFF. CDR3 sequence (DNA): TGTGCCAGCAGCCAAGACATCGGGACTGCCGTCACTGAAGCTTTCTTT.

The genes are TRBV18 and TRBJ1-4; the match to TRBD1 covers 8 bases. The length of the CDR3 is 20 residues. The trim removed 1 base at V and 6 bases at J, leaving 19 bases unmatched. From germline, CDR1 is KGHSH and CDR2 LQKENI. CDR3 sequence: CASSPLNLGQAHSVDEKLFF. The CDR3 nucleotides are TGTGCCAGCTCACCACTTAATCTGGGACAGGCACACTCAGTGGATGAAAAACTGTTTTTT. Full variable domain (remainder filled in from reference TRBV18 and TRBJ1-4): NAGVMQNPRHLVRRRGQEARLRCSPMKGHSHVYWYRQLPEEGLKFMVYLQKENIIDESGMPKERFSAEFPKEGPSILRIQQVVRGDSAAYFCASSPLNLGQAHSVDEKLFFGSGTQLSVL.